This is a list of T cell receptor beta chains from one sample in a study of CD8 T cells in Susac syndrome. From the immunoSEQ multiplex PCR reads, TCRdb called clonotypes with MiXCR, one entry per CDR3 protein. Found here are a few hundred thousand distinct CDR3 sequences, 89% of them singletons; the top ten hold roughly 0.2%. Sequenced input: CD8+ T cells from PBMCs. The receptors shown here come from a human donor with multiple sclerosis. Each CDR3 is given with its conserved first and last residue. A D gene is named only where the DNA matches it firmly. Clone size is given for some rows only: seen once, a few or many times, or a class if the clone is expanded.

j_gene | v_gene | d_gene | abundance | CDR3nt | CDR3aa
TRBJ1-1 | TRBV10-3 | . | once | TGTGCCATCAGTGAGCGAGAAATGAACACTGAAGCTTTCTTT | CAISEREMNTEAFF
TRBJ2-7 | TRBV28 | . | . | TGTGCCAGCAGTCCTCCCGGGACCTTCACTATAATCCTCTACGAGCAGTACTTC | CASSPPGTFTIILYEQYF
TRBJ2-2 | TRBV2 | . | . | TGTGCCAGCAGTGCGATGCCGGGGGCGAACACCGGGGAGCTGTTTTTT | CASSAMPGANTGELFF
TRBJ2-2 | TRBV29-1 | . | . | TGCAGCGTTGAAGGCCTAGAGGGCGGGGAGCTGTTTTTT | CSVEGLEGGELFF
TRBJ1-1 | TRBV20-1 | . | . | TGCAGTGCCGCACTGGGCACAGACTTGTTGAACACTGAAGCTTTCTTT | CSAALGTDLLNTEAFF
TRBJ2-7 | TRBV6-2/TRBV6-3 | . | . | TGTGCCAGCAGTTATTCACACCAGCTCCTCTCCTACGAGCAGTACTTC | CASSYSHQLLSYEQYF
TRBJ2-1 | TRBV6-5 | . | . | TGTGCCAGCAGCCACGGGGAGGGGGCAGGAGAGCAGTTCTTC | CASSHGEGAGEQFF
TRBJ2-1 | TRBV11-3 | . | . | TGTGCCAGCAGTTCCAGGGGTTCTGGAAACAATGAGCAGTTCTTC | CASSSRGSGNNEQFF
TRBJ2-1 | TRBV19 | . | . | TGTGCCAGTAGTATCGACACCTACAATGAGCAGTTCTTC | CASSIDTYNEQFF
TRBJ2-5 | TRBV9 | TRBD1 | few | TGTGCCAGCAGCCTGGGGGACAGCCAAGAGACCCAGTACTTC | CASSLGDSQETQYF
TRBJ2-7 | TRBV28 | TRBD2 | . | TGTGCCAGCAGTCCAATTGGCGGGAGTAGTTACGAGCAGTACTTC | CASSPIGGSSYEQYF
TRBJ2-1 | TRBV27 | . | . | TGTGCCAGCGGTCATGGGAATGAGCAGTTCTTC | CASGHGNEQFF
TRBJ1-1 | TRBV12-3/TRBV12-4 | . | . | TGTGCCAGCAGTTTAGTCACTACTAACACTGAAGCTTTCTTT | CASSLVTTNTEAFF
TRBJ1-5 | TRBV19 | TRBD1 | . | TGTGCCAGCTCAGGGGGGTGGGACAGCAGCCGACCTCAGCCCCAGCATTTT | CASSGGWDSSRPQPQHF
TRBJ1-1 | TRBV7-9 | . | . | TGTGCCAGCAGCCACCGGGGGGCTGAAGCTTTCTTT | CASSHRGAEAFF
TRBJ1-1 | TRBV30 | TRBD1 | . | TGTGCCTGGAGTAGGGCAGGGGGTGAAGCTTTCTTT | CAWSRAGGEAFF
TRBJ2-3 | TRBV15 | . | . | TGTGCCACCAGCAGAGATCGTCTTGGAGTTACAGATACGCAGTATTTT | CATSRDRLGVTDTQYF
TRBJ1-1 | TRBV29-1 | . | . | TGCAGCGTTGAAGGCGGAGGGAACACTGAAGCTTTCTTT | CSVEGGGNTEAFF
TRBJ2-1 | TRBV2 | . | . | TGTGCCAGCAGTGAACGGGGGGCGCTGTTCTTC | CASSERGALFF
TRBJ2-5 | TRBV20-1 | TRBD2 | . | TGCAGTGCTCGCGGACTAGCGGGGTGGGAGACCCAGTACTTC | CSARGLAGWETQYF
TRBJ1-1 | TRBV19 | . | . | TGTGCCAGTAGTATGAACCGGAACACTGAAGCTTTCTTT | CASSMNRNTEAFF
TRBJ2-5 | TRBV27 | TRBD1 | . | TGTGCCAGCAGTCCCGGACAGGGGTACGAGACCCAGTACTTC | CASSPGQGYETQYF
TRBJ1-2 | TRBV20-1 | . | . | TGCAGTGCTTACCCGGGGGGGAATGTCTATGGCTACACCTTC | CSAYPGGNVYGYTF
TRBJ2-1 | TRBV4-3 | TRBD2 | . | TGCGCCAGCAGCCAAGAGAGATTAATAGCGGGGTCAAATGAGCAGTTCTTC | CASSQERLIAGSNEQFF
TRBJ2-1 | TRBV5-6 | . | . | TGTGCCAGCAGCGGATATGATGAGCAGTTCTTC | CASSGYDEQFF
TRBJ2-3 | TRBV6-6 | . | . | TGTGCCAGCTCCCCTGGGACTAGCACAGATACGCAGTATTTT | CASSPGTSTDTQYF
TRBJ2-2 | TRBV11-2 | TRBD2 | . | TGTGCCAGCAGATCCTTAGCGGGGGGGGTCGCCGGGGAGCTGTTTTTT | CASRSLAGGVAGELFF
TRBJ1-1 | TRBV7-9 | . | . | TGTGCCAGCAGCTTAGGGCCGGCCTCTGAAGCTTTCTTT | CASSLGPASEAFF
TRBJ2-5 | TRBV15 | . | . | TGTGCCACCAGCAGTCCAGAGGGTTGGGAGACCCAGTACTTC | CATSSPEGWETQYF
TRBJ2-7 | TRBV5-5 | . | . | TGTGCCAGCACCCTCCCCGACTACGAGCAGTACTTC | CASTLPDYEQYF
TRBJ1-3 | TRBV28 | TRBD1 | . | TGTGCCAGCAGTCCGACAGGGGTTGGTGGAAACACCATATATTTT | CASSPTGVGGNTIYF
TRBJ1-5 | TRBV4-2 | . | . | TGTGCCAGCAGCCAAGATCTTAGGGTCTTGGGAAATCAGCCCCAGCATTTT | CASSQDLRVLGNQPQHF
TRBJ2-7 | TRBV7-9 | . | . | TGTGCCAGCACCCCGCGGACAGAAGACTACGAGCAGTACTTC | CASTPRTEDYEQYF
TRBJ1-1 | TRBV25-1 | . | . | TGTGCCAGCACCTCAGGGCCAACTGAAGCTTTCTTT | CASTSGPTEAFF
TRBJ1-5 | TRBV7-8 | . | . | TGTGCCAGCAGCCTAAGGACGGAGGGGGATCAGCCCCAGCATTTT | CASSLRTEGDQPQHF
TRBJ2-5 | TRBV28 | . | . | TGTGCCAGCAGTTTGTCTGGAGTGGGGGAGACCCAGTACTTC | CASSLSGVGETQYF
TRBJ2-1 | TRBV30 | . | . | TGTGCCTGGGAACAGGGTGGAGACCCCAATGAGCAGTTCTTC | CAWEQGGDPNEQFF
TRBJ2-5 | TRBV27 | . | . | TGTGCCAGCGGGTCGTTCGCAGCAGGGGCTGCCGCAGAGACCCAGTACTTC | CASGSFAAGAAAETQYF
TRBJ2-7 | TRBV9 | TRBD2 | . | TGTGCCAGCAGCTCGGGACTAGCGATCTACGAGCAGTACTTC | CASSSGLAIYEQYF
TRBJ2-1 | TRBV28 | TRBD1 | . | TGTGCCAGCAGTCTACCGGGACAGGGAGGGGGGGATGAGCAGTTCTTC | CASSLPGQGGGDEQFF
TRBJ1-2 | TRBV9 | . | few | TGTGCCAGCAGCGTAGAAGGGGGGGATGGCTACACCTTC | CASSVEGGDGYTF
TRBJ2-1 | TRBV4-3 | TRBD2 | . | TGCGCCAGCAGCCAAGTGGGCGGGAGGGGGGACAATGAGCAGTTCTTC | CASSQVGGRGDNEQFF
TRBJ2-1 | TRBV5-1 | . | . | TGCGCCAGCAGCTTGGCGGCTCCTACGTGGAATGAGCAGTTCTTC | CASSLAAPTWNEQFF
TRBJ1-1 | TRBV2 | . | . | TGTGCCAGCAGTGAAAGTAAGGGGTCGACTGAAGCTTTCTTT | CASSESKGSTEAFF
TRBJ2-7 | TRBV18 | . | . | TGTGCCAGCTCACCCCGGGACTGGAATACTTACGAGCAGTACTTC | CASSPRDWNTYEQYF
TRBJ2-1 | TRBV28 | TRBD2 | once | TGTGCCAGCAGTTTCTTAGCGGGAGTAAGAAATGAGCAGTTCTTC | CASSFLAGVRNEQFF
TRBJ2-1 | TRBV29-1 | TRBD2 | once | TGCAGCGGAGGCGGGGGTGAGCAGTTCTTC | CSGGGGEQFF
TRBJ2-4 | TRBV10-3 | . | . | TGTGCCATCAGACGGGCCGTGAGCTTC | CAIRRAVSF
TRBJ2-7 | TRBV6-5 | . | few | TGTGCCAGCAGTTACCCGCCAAGGCCTCTGGGTGAGCAGTACTTC | CASSYPPRPLGEQYF
TRBJ2-1 | TRBV27 | . | . | TGTGCCAGCAGCTTGGCACCGGCCTACAATGAGCAGTTCTTC | CASSLAPAYNEQFF
TRBJ2-7 | TRBV6-6 | TRBD2 | once | TGTGCCAGCTCCCCCGGGACTAGCGCACCCGACGAGCAGTACTTC | CASSPGTSAPDEQYF
TRBJ2-2 | TRBV28 | . | . | TGTGCCAGCAGTTTTGTGGGGATCAACACCGGGGAGCTGTTTTTT | CASSFVGINTGELFF
TRBJ1-5 | TRBV23-1 | . | . | TGCGCCAGCAGTCAAAGGGTGAATCAGCCCCAGCATTTT | CASSQRVNQPQHF
TRBJ2-3 | TRBV20-1 | TRBD2 | once | TGCAGTGCTAGAGATTTTACACTAGCGGGGGCCACAGATACGCAGTATTTT | CSARDFTLAGATDTQYF